The clone carrying this T cell receptor (beta chain) showed up many times. What it recognizes is unknown. This CDR3 is 15 amino acids long. Germline V gene lookup returns CDR1 ENHRY and CDR2 SYGVKD. V was shortened by 6 bases and J by 3 bases, with 14 bases between the two germline ends. According to the study, genomic DNA was the template for TCR beta VDJ and CDR3 profiling. One entry per CDR3 protein, called by TCRdb with MiXCR from the reads. In the table there are 90,000 to 130,000 distinct CDR3 sequences, under 60% of which are singletons. This sample was taken from a study of CD8+CD57+ T cells in acquired aplastic anemia. Looking at the study overall: Mean yield of DNA from sorted CD4+ and CD8+ cells was roughly 3.1 ug. About 10 million reads were obtained on average for healthy donor CD4+ cells.

Study results and limitations: Some 29 shared CD8+ CDR3s appeared highly expressed within patients' immunodominant clones.

This chain joins TRBV10-3 and TRBJ2-2; D may be TRBD1 (5 bases). Sequences were obtained from sorted CD4+, CD8+, or CD8+CD57+ T cells (not recorded which) from PBMCs. The source of this sequence is a human donor in good health, serving as a control. The CDR3 loop reads CAIRALDRDTGELFF. For the CDR3, the DNA is TGTGCCATCAGGGCTTTAGACAGAGACACCGGGGAGCTGTTTTTT.